These T cell receptor beta chains were read from a single sample in a study of vaccination effects on CD4 cells after COVID-19. Clones were sequenced by immunoSEQ multiplex PCR, and TCRdb holds only the in-frame ones, with some missing. The sample consists of around 46,000 clones, around 70% of them appearing once. Antigens for these TCRs are unknown. Sequenced here: CD4+ T cells from PBMCs cultured without peptide, sampled after COVID-19 vaccination. The receptors here all came from a human donor who received a COVID-19 vaccine. Both conserved end residues are part of each CDR3. A D gene is named only where the DNA matches it firmly. Part of the rows lack a size; the others show once, few, many or a class for expanded clones.

>TRBV3-1/TRBV3-2|NA|TRBJ1-5|NA
CASSQPGLNQPQHF
TGTGCCAGCAGCCAACCGGGGCTCAATCAGCCCCAGCATTTT
>TRBV7-2|NA|TRBJ2-1|NA
CASSLSRDNEQFF
TGTGCCAGCAGCTTATCGAGGGACAATGAGCAGTTCTTC
>TRBV7-2|NA|TRBJ2-7|NA
CASSLVVVGPGEQYF
TGTGCCAGCAGCTTAGTCGTTGTAGGGCCTGGCGAGCAGTACTTC
>TRBV18|NA|TRBJ1-1|NA
CASSPNPGPNTEAFF
TGTGCCAGCTCACCGAATCCGGGGCCGAACACTGAAGCTTTCTTT
>TRBV7-2|NA|TRBJ2-1|NA
CASSLERTEQFF
TGTGCCAGCAGCTTAGAGCGTACTGAGCAGTTCTTC
>TRBV12-3/TRBV12-4|few|TRBJ2-7|NA
CASSLIGQGKQYF
TGTGCCAGCAGTTTAATCGGGCAGGGAAAGCAGTACTTC
>TRBV29-1|NA|TRBJ1-1|TRBD1
CSALRDRGDTEAFF
TGCAGCGCACTAAGGGACAGGGGTGACACTGAAGCTTTCTTT
>TRBV5-1|few|TRBJ2-3|NA
CASSSTFTSTDTQYF
TGCGCCAGCAGCTCCACATTTACTAGCACAGATACGCAGTATTTT
>TRBV5-5|NA|TRBJ2-7|NA
CASRLGVSSYEQYF
TGTGCCAGCAGGTTGGGGGTTAGCTCCTACGAGCAGTACTTC
>TRBV10-1|NA|TRBJ2-5|TRBD2
CASSDGGTSGETQYF
TGCGCCAGCAGTGATGGCGGGACTAGCGGAGAGACCCAGTACTTC
>TRBV30|NA|TRBJ1-4|NA
CAWSVQIGKLFF
TGTGCCTGGAGTGTACAGATCGGAAAACTGTTTTTT
>TRBV4-1|NA|TRBJ1-1|NA
CASSQGLGKPEAFF
TGCGCCAGCAGCCAAGGTTTAGGAAAACCTGAAGCTTTCTTT
>TRBV15|NA|TRBJ2-2|NA
CATSRQGYTGELFF
TGTGCCACCAGCAGACAGGGGTATACCGGGGAGCTGTTTTTT
>TRBV5-6|NA|TRBJ2-7|NA
CASSPPSGSVYEQYF
TGTGCCAGCAGCCCCCCGAGTGGCTCCGTCTACGAGCAGTACTTC
>TRBV29-1|NA|TRBJ1-1|NA
CSAMLNLNTEAFF
TGCAGCGCTATGTTAAATTTGAACACTGAAGCTTTCTTT
>TRBV19|few|TRBJ1-3|TRBD1
CASSDRGSGNTIYF
TGTGCCAGTAGTGACAGGGGCTCGGGAAACACCATATATTTT
>TRBV21-1|once|TRBJ1-5|NA
CASSRTAPDGQPQHF
TGTGCCAGCAGCAGAACGGCTCCGGACGGTCAGCCCCAGCATTTT
>TRBV5-1|NA|TRBJ2-1|TRBD2
CASSLTSGPTNEQFF
TGCGCCAGCAGCTTAACTAGCGGGCCGACCAATGAGCAGTTCTTC
>TRBV14|NA|TRBJ2-7|NA
CASSQAYLYEQYF
TGTGCCAGCAGCCAGGCGTATCTGTACGAGCAGTACTTC
>TRBV15|NA|TRBJ2-4|NA
CATSTFPDEENIQYF
TGTGCCACCAGCACTTTCCCGGATGAGGAGAACATTCAGTACTTC
>TRBV5-1|NA|TRBJ1-2|NA
CASSLDRVRLNYGYTF
TGCGCCAGCAGCTTGGATCGGGTCAGACTTAACTATGGCTACACCTTC
>TRBV12-5|NA|TRBJ1-3|NA
CASGLVYQAPSGNTIYF
TGTGCTAGTGGTTTGGTATACCAGGCACCATCTGGAAACACCATATATTTT
>TRBV11-2|NA|TRBJ2-4|NA
CASSLADLGLNIQYF
TGTGCCAGCAGCTTAGCCGACTTGGGACTAAACATTCAGTACTTC
>TRBV28|few|TRBJ2-3|TRBD2
CASRSREKGYTQYF
TGTGCCAGCAGATCGCGGGAGAAGGGGTATACGCAGTATTTT
>TRBV5-4|NA|TRBJ2-3|TRBD2
CASSLDGLAGADTQYF
TGTGCCAGCAGCCTGGATGGGCTAGCGGGTGCAGATACGCAGTATTTT
>TRBV6-4|NA|TRBJ1-2|NA
CASSDSTVNYGYTF
TGTGCCAGCAGTGACTCGACGGTTAACTATGGCTACACCTTC
>TRBV6-1|few|TRBJ1-1|NA
CASSEGGRGRFTEAFF
TGTGCCAGCAGTGAAGGTGGCAGGGGTAGGTTCACTGAAGCTTTCTTT
>TRBV5-1|NA|TRBJ1-6|NA
CASSPADSYNSPLHF
TGCGCCAGCAGCCCCGCGGACTCCTATAATTCACCCCTCCACTTT
>TRBV5-1|NA|TRBJ2-2|NA
CASREGSNTGELFF
TGCGCCAGCAGGGAGGGGTCGAACACCGGGGAGCTGTTTTTT
>TRBV11-2|NA|TRBJ2-2|NA
CASSLVSVTGELFF
TGTGCCAGCAGCTTAGTGTCGGTCACCGGGGAGCTGTTTTTT
>TRBV27|medium-sized|TRBJ2-6|NA
CASSPDGTGANVLTF
TGTGCCAGCAGTCCCGACGGTACGGGGGCCAACGTCCTGACTTTC
>TRBV9|NA|TRBJ2-2|NA
CASSVGPGPGELFF
TGTGCCAGCAGCGTAGGGCCAGGCCCCGGGGAGCTGTTTTTT
>TRBV15|NA|TRBJ2-7|NA
CATSRDPSSAYEQYF
TGTGCCACCAGCAGAGATCCGTCTTCGGCCTACGAGCAGTACTTC
>TRBV27|NA|TRBJ2-7|NA
CASSLKSRGSYEQYF
TGTGCCAGCAGTTTAAAGTCCCGTGGATCCTACGAGCAGTACTTC
>TRBV24-1|NA|TRBJ2-1|NA
CATSQTPAHEQFF
TGTGCCACCAGCCAGACCCCCGCACATGAGCAGTTCTTC
>TRBV5-4|NA|TRBJ1-5|NA
CASSPDPGAFQPQHF
TGTGCCAGCAGCCCGGATCCAGGGGCGTTTCAGCCCCAGCATTTT
>TRBV4-1|NA|TRBJ2-6|NA
CASSQEMGWGKGVGANVLTF
TGCGCCAGCAGCCAAGAAATGGGGTGGGGTAAGGGGGTTGGGGCCAACGTCCTGACTTTC
>TRBV19|NA|TRBJ2-1|TRBD1
CASMQGATFDEQFF
TGTGCCAGTATGCAGGGGGCGACCTTCGATGAGCAGTTCTTC
>TRBV12-3/TRBV12-4|NA|TRBJ1-5|NA
CASTRADGQPQHF
TGTGCCAGCACGCGGGCGGACGGGCAGCCCCAGCATTTT
>TRBV12-2|NA|TRBJ2-7|NA
CASLRTGSVVHEQYF
TGTGCAAGTCTCCGGACAGGGTCTGTGGTCCACGAGCAGTACTTC
>TRBV19|NA|TRBJ1-5|TRBD1
CASREPGQAGEPQHF
TGTGCCAGTAGGGAACCGGGACAGGCAGGGGAGCCCCAGCATTTT
>TRBV5-4|NA|TRBJ1-5|NA
CASSRAGPNQPQHF
TGTGCCAGCAGCCGTGCGGGCCCGAATCAGCCCCAGCATTTT
>TRBV27|NA|TRBJ2-3|TRBD1
CASSSDREDTDTQYF
TGTGCCAGCAGTTCAGACAGGGAAGACACAGATACGCAGTATTTT
>TRBV12-3/TRBV12-4|NA|TRBJ2-7|NA
CASSLAGEQYF
TGTGCCAGCAGTCTTGCGGGAGAGCAGTACTTC
>TRBV15|NA|TRBJ1-2|NA
CATSRERGRGYGYTF
TGTGCCACCAGCAGAGAACGGGGAAGAGGGTATGGCTACACCTTC
>TRBV7-9|few|TRBJ1-1|NA
CASSFEAFF
TGTGCCAGCAGCTTCGAGGCTTTCTTT
>TRBV2|NA|TRBJ1-4|NA
CASSEWPKGGEKLFF
TGTGCCAGCAGTGAATGGCCGAAGGGAGGTGAAAAACTGTTTTTT
>TRBV16|NA|TRBJ1-5|NA
CASSRAGVFYQPQHF
TGTGCCAGCAGCCGCGCAGGGGTTTTCTATCAGCCCCAGCATTTT